This TCR beta chain was found in a study of blood T cell repertoires in COVID-19. Profiling relied on immunoSEQ multiplex PCR, and the TCRdb table lists in-frame clones only, not all of them. The table includes about 170,000 clones, about 87% detected once. Germline V gene lookup returns CDR1 LGHNA and CDR2 YSLEER. Trimming cost V 1 base and J 0 bases; bases outside gene matches: 8. CDR3 size: 17 residues. This sequence originates from a woman of 80 years or more with COVID-19, enrolled during active disease. V is TRBV4-3 and J is TRBJ1-2, with 7 bases identical to TRBD1. Sequenced material: peripheral blood. The CDR3 DNA follows: TGCGCCAGCAGCCAAGCCACATACAGGGGAGCTAACTATGGCTACACCTTC. It translates to CASSQATYRGANYGYTF.